These T cell receptor beta chains were read from a single sample in a study of vaccination and CD4 T cells after COVID-19. No antigens are known for them. In TCRdb, the PCR reads were re-called with MiXCR into one record per CDR3 protein. This repertoire shows about 20,000 distinct CDR3 sequences, around 39% found once; its top ten account for roughly 20%. The specimen comprised CD4+ T cells from blood, cultured in vitro, sampled before SARS-CoV-2 vaccination. The receptors stem from a human donor who received a COVID-19 vaccine. CDR3s include the opening cysteine and the closing phenylalanine or tryptophan. Fields, in order: clone size, V gene, J gene, D gene, CDR3 protein, CDR3 DNA. D genes are given only for firm matches. The size of a clone is reported for some rows only, either as once, few or many, or as a class for expanded clones.

few	TRBV7-2	TRBJ2-7	TRBD2	CASSSGGLRGEQYF	TGTGCCAGCAGCTCCGGGGGGTTACGGGGTGAGCAGTACTTC
-	TRBV19	TRBJ1-1	TRBD1	CASNWPGQGSTEAFF	TGTGCCAGTAATTGGCCGGGACAGGGATCGACTGAAGCTTTCTTT
-	TRBV20-1	TRBJ1-5	-	CSATRGNRGNQPQHF	TGCAGTGCTACCCGGGGAAACAGGGGCAATCAGCCCCAGCATTTT
-	TRBV20-1	TRBJ2-3	TRBD2	CSARGGGTSGTSTDTQYF	TGTAGTGCTAGAGGAGGCGGGACTAGCGGCACAAGCACAGATACGCAGTATTTT
-	TRBV10-3	TRBJ2-7	TRBD1	CAIRDRGREQYF	TGTGCCATCCGGGACAGGGGACGCGAGCAGTACTTC
-	TRBV12-3/TRBV12-4	TRBJ1-2	-	CASSLIPSRGSGYTF	TGTGCCAGCAGTTTAATCCCTTCTCGGGGATCCGGCTACACCTTC
-	TRBV30	TRBJ1-2	TRBD1	CAWSPGQGLLGYTF	TGTGCCTGGAGTCCCGGACAGGGACTGCTTGGCTACACCTTC
few	TRBV12-3/TRBV12-4	TRBJ2-2	-	CASREGHFGTGELFF	TGTGCCAGCAGGGAGGGACATTTCGGCACCGGGGAGCTGTTTTTT
-	TRBV27	TRBJ1-1	-	CASSLLGGPDTEAFF	TGTGCCAGCAGTTTATTAGGGGGGCCGGACACTGAAGCTTTCTTT
few	TRBV10-1	TRBJ2-3	-	CASSRDFTDTQYF	TGCGCCAGCAGCAGGGACTTCACAGATACGCAGTATTTT
-	TRBV6-1	TRBJ2-3	-	CASSDRDSTDTQYF	TGTGCCAGCAGTGACCGGGACAGCACAGATACGCAGTATTTT
-	TRBV20-1	TRBJ1-6	TRBD1	CSAGRTGYGGSPLHF	TGCAGTGCGGGAAGGACAGGGTACGGCGGCTCACCCCTCCACTTT
few	TRBV6-5	TRBJ1-6	-	CASSYSQAGSPLHF	TGTGCCAGCAGTTACTCCCAGGCCGGGTCACCCCTCCACTTT
-	TRBV5-4	TRBJ1-3	TRBD1	CASSARDSSGNTIYF	TGTGCCAGCAGCGCCCGGGACAGCTCTGGAAACACCATATATTTT
-	TRBV5-1	TRBJ1-1	-	CASSPPGQGPRAFF	TGCGCCAGCAGCCCCCCGGGACAAGGGCCTCGAGCTTTCTTT
few	TRBV7-8	TRBJ2-1	-	CASSGVSLDWPNNEQFF	TGTGCCAGCAGCGGCGTTTCCTTGGACTGGCCGAACAATGAGCAGTTCTTC
-	TRBV7-9	TRBJ2-7	-	CASSLGRGSSYEQYF	TGTGCCAGCAGCTTGGGGAGGGGGTCTTCCTACGAGCAGTACTTC
-	TRBV6-5	TRBJ1-2	-	CASSYPGSGGYTF	TGTGCCAGCAGTTATCCAGGGTCTGGTGGCTACACCTTC
few	TRBV6-1	TRBJ2-3	-	CASRGGIGSADTQYF	TGTGCCAGCAGGGGGGGTATTGGTAGCGCAGATACGCAGTATTTT
once	TRBV29-1	TRBJ2-7	TRBD1	CSVDTGGEQYF	TGCAGCGTAGACACAGGGGGCGAACAGTACTTC
-	TRBV6-1	TRBJ2-7	-	CASSEPHGVSSYEQYF	TGTGCCAGCAGTGAACCCCATGGTGTGAGCTCCTACGAGCAGTACTTC
medium-sized	TRBV24-1	TRBJ1-1	-	CATRLGAEAFF	TGTGCCACCAGGCTAGGGGCTGAAGCTTTCTTT
-	TRBV20-1	TRBJ2-5	-	CSASLGGETQYF	TGCAGTGCTAGTTTGGGCGGGGAGACCCAGTACTTC
-	TRBV12-5	TRBJ2-2	-	CASGSLWGMASVPPGVGELFF	TGTGCTAGTGGTTCCCTGTGGGGGATGGCTAGCGTCCCACCTGGAGTCGGGGAGCTGTTTTTT
-	TRBV19	TRBJ1-1	-	CASSMGRTIDRFTEAFF	TGTGCCAGTAGTATGGGTAGGACGATCGACAGGTTCACTGAAGCTTTCTTT
-	TRBV19	TRBJ1-5	TRBD1	CASSSGTGGGGNQPQHF	TGTGCCAGTAGTTCCGGGACAGGGGGCGGGGGCAATCAGCCCCAGCATTTT
-	TRBV20-1	TRBJ1-3	TRBD1	CSASGTASGNTIYF	TGCAGTGCTAGTGGGACAGCCTCTGGAAACACCATATATTTT
-	TRBV6-1	TRBJ1-5	TRBD1	CASSGDRGNQPQHF	TGTGCCAGCAGTGGGGACAGGGGTAATCAGCCCCAGCATTTT
-	TRBV10-3	TRBJ2-7	TRBD1	CASRDSRIDEQYF	TGTGCCAGCAGGGACAGCCGAATAGACGAGCAGTACTTC
-	TRBV21-1	TRBJ1-6	-	CASSADRGRTNSPLHF	TGTGCCAGCAGCGCAGACAGGGGGCGCACCAATTCACCCCTCCACTTT
-	TRBV28	TRBJ1-2	-	CASSFGRIYGYTF	TGTGCCAGCAGTTTTGGTAGGATCTATGGCTACACCTTC
-	TRBV28	TRBJ1-5	-	CASSPLGAPSNQPQHF	TGTGCCAGCAGTCCCCTTGGGGCCCCTAGCAATCAGCCCCAGCATTTT
few	TRBV24-1	TRBJ2-2	TRBD2	CATRGGLIGELFF	TGTGCAACACGGGGGGGCCTCATCGGGGAGCTGTTTTTT
-	TRBV14	TRBJ2-3	-	CASSQDPGDTQYF	TGTGCCAGCAGCCAAGATCCCGGGGATACGCAGTATTTT